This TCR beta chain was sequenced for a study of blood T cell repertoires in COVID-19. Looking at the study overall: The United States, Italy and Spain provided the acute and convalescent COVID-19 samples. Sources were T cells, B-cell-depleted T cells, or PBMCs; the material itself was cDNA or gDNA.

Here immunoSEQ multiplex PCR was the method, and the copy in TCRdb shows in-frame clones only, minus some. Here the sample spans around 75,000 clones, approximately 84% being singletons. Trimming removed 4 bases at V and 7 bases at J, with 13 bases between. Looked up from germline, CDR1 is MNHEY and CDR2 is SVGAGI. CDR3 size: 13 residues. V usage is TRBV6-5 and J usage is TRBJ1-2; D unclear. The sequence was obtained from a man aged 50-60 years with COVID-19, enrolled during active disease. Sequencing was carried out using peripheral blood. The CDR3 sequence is CASSSRRVRGYTF. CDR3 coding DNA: TGTGCCAGCAGTTCTCGGAGGGTTCGTGGCTACACCTTC.